This entry lists 25 T cell receptor beta chains sequenced from one sample in a study of T cells in Graves' hyperthyroidism and ophthalmopathy (dated by TCRdb to the late 2010s). Libraries were made using multiplex PCR. Data came from an Illumina HiSeq 2000. Amplification of TCR beta CDR3 regions was carried out from RNA transcripts. The first round of RT-PCR for the TCR CDR3 was performed with the HTBI primer set and the Qiagen OneStep RT-PCR kit. TCRdb's own reprocessing of the public reads used fastp at Q25 and MiXCR and kept productive beta chains. Every CDR3 protein is listed once, alongside the most common genes and DNA of its rows. Recorded for this sample are about 420,000 distinct CDR3 sequences; approximately 15% of them occurred a single time. The ten largest clones take up 5% to 6% of the sample. The sample comprised blood. These TCRs come from a woman younger than 35 with Graves' hyperthyroidism.

This clonotype was detected many times. The CDR3 DNA sequence: TGTGCCAGCAGCCCGACAGGGCCTCAGCCCCAGCATTTT. This encodes CASSPTGPQPQHF. V is TRBV12-3 or TRBV12-4 and J is TRBJ1-5, with 7 bases fitting TRBD1. CDR3 length equals 13 residues. V was clipped by 6 bases and J by 6 bases; unmatched bases: 5.

In its sample, this clonotype was seen many times. V gene TRBV20-1 combines with J gene TRBJ2-7; 7 nucleotides match TRBD2. The germline gives CDR1 DFQATT, CDR2 SNEGSKA (reference sequence). The V and J ends lost 7 bases and 0 bases, in that order; junction bases with no gene match: 9. The CDR3 runs 14 residues. CDR3 in amino acids: CSVDPGLPSYEQYF. CDR3 DNA: TGCAGTGTCGATCCGGGACTACCCTCCTACGAGCAGTACTTC.

In its sample, this clonotype was seen a few times. This chain uses TRBV12-3 or TRBV12-4 with TRBJ2-4, with D unclear. The CDR3 consists of 16 residues. V lost 6 bases and J 0 bases, leaving 15 bases between the germline ends. CDR3 protein: CASSYPRGVAKNIQYF. CDR3 bases: TGTGCCAGCAGCTACCCTCGTGGGGTAGCCAAAAACATTCAGTACTTC.

J is TRBJ2-7 and V is TRBV19, with a tentative D call TRBD2 (6 bases). Germline V gene lookup returns CDR1 LNHDA and CDR2 SQIVND (reference sequence). CDR3 length: 15 amino acids. Deletions cut 1 base from V and 6 bases from J, with 16 bases between. CDR3 nucleotide sequence: TGTGCCAGTAGTATAGCCCCGGGACTGCAAGTCGAGCAGTACTTC. This gives the protein CASSIAPGLQVEQYF.

The table lists this clonotype with a few counts. The chain has TRBV4-2 and TRBJ1-5, with D perhaps matching TRBD1 (5 bases). This CDR3 is built from 15 residues. V gave up 0 bases and J gave up 7 bases, with 13 bases separating them. Germline loops: CDR1 LGHNA, CDR2 YNFKEQ. The CDR3 reads CASSQEFQGGQPQHF. CDR3 bases: TGTGCCAGCAGCCAAGAGTTCCAGGGCGGCCAGCCCCAGCATTTT.

This clonotype has at least ten counts. This chain uses TRBV12-3 or TRBV12-4 with TRBJ1-1, with 11 nucleotides matching TRBD1. The J segment lost 5 bases and the V segment lost 5 bases, leaving 7 bases of the junction unmatched. CDR3 length equals 15 residues. Here the CDR3 DNA reads TGTGCCAGCAGTCCCGGACAGGGGGCGATGACTGAAGCTTTCTTT. Encoded protein: CASSPGQGAMTEAFF.

This clonotype was seen repeatedly, ten times or more. J is TRBJ1-1 and V is TRBV5-1; TRBD1 is a possible D gene (5 bases). The V and J ends lost 4 bases and 0 bases respectively, with 13 bases between them. CDR1 and CDR2 from the germline V gene are SGHRS and YFSETQ. The CDR3 covers 15 residues. The CDR3 loop is CASSQRTMMNTEAFF. The CDR3 DNA reads as TGCGCCAGCAGCCAGCGGACAATGATGAACACTGAAGCTTTCTTT.

The rearrangement links TRBV19 to TRBJ1-1; D is uncertain. This CDR3 contains 13 residues. V gave up 5 bases and J gave up 0 bases, with 7 bases separating them. The germline V gene encodes CDR1 LNHDA and CDR2 SQIVND (reference sequence). The chain's CDR3 is CASSHLVNTEAFF. CDR3 DNA sequence: TGTGCCAGTAGTCATTTGGTGAACACTGAAGCTTTCTTT.

This clonotype was seen at least ten times. The chain recombines TRBV28 with TRBJ1-2, with no clear D. V lost 5 bases, J lost 3 bases, and 13 bases lay in between. This CDR3 spans 14 amino acids. CDR1 MDHEN and CDR2 SYDVKM come from the germline V gene. CDR3 loop: CASSPPGLHYGYTF. DNA for the CDR3: TGTGCCAGCAGTCCTCCCGGACTACACTATGGCTACACCTTC.

This clonotype occurred once. Here the CDR3 DNA reads TGTGCCAGCAGCCTTTTCCCGGGCTCTGGCTCTGGAAACACCATATATTTT. This codes for CASSLFPGSGSGNTIYF. The chain couples TRBV6-1 to TRBJ1-3, with D hard to call. Trimming pared 6 bases from V and 0 bases from J, leaving 18 bases between. The CDR3 loop spans 17 amino acids. CDR1 and CDR2 from the germline V gene are MNHNS and SASEGT.

This clonotype has at least ten counts. The gene calls are TRBV20-1 and TRBJ2-1; 8 nucleotides agree with TRBD2. This CDR3 contains 14 residues. The junction had 6 bases not matched to a gene; V was cut back by 0 bases and J by 8 bases. The germline V gene has CDR1 DFQATT and CDR2 SNEGSKA (reference sequence). DNA for the CDR3: TGCAGTGCTAGAGATGAGCGGGAGTTCGATGAGCAGTTCTTC. Translation gives CSARDEREFDEQFF.

The chain is built from TRBV10-3 and TRBJ2-7, with 10 bases identical to TRBD1. The trim removed 4 bases at V and 5 bases at J, leaving 8 bases unmatched. The CDR3 consists of 15 residues. CDR1 is ENHRY, CDR2 SYGVKD, per germline. The CDR3 sequence is CAISVTGTGENEQYF. The CDR3 DNA reads as TGTGCCATCAGTGTTACCGGGACAGGGGAGAACGAGCAGTACTTC.

This sequence joins TRBV28 and TRBJ2-7; D ambiguous. The CDR3 has 13 amino acids. V was cut by 7 bases and J by 6 bases, with 16 bases left in between. Germline V gene lookup returns CDR1 MDHEN and CDR2 SYDVKM. The CDR3 nucleotides read TGTGCCAGCATGGAGATAAATAGCCTCGAGCAGTACTTC. The encoded protein is CASMEINSLEQYF.

This chain connects TRBV9 to TRBJ2-3, with TRBD2 as a possible D gene (5 bases). The germline V and J ends were trimmed by 3 bases and 7 bases, with 24 bases remaining between them. Looked up from germline, CDR1 is SGDLS and CDR2 is YYNGEE. The CDR3 totals 17 residues. The CDR3 DNA follows: TGTGCCAGCAGCGAGCTAGCAAGGACCCACCCTGGGCATACGCAGTATTTT. Amino acid sequence: CASSELARTHPGHTQYF.

This clonotype was counted ten times or more. The CDR3 DNA is TGCAGTGCTAGGGCCCCATATAGGGCAGATTCCTACGAGCAGTACTTC. It encodes CSARAPYRADSYEQYF. V and J are TRBV20-1 and TRBJ2-7; D is ambiguous. Germline lookup yields CDR1 DFQATT and CDR2 SNEGSKA (reference sequence). This CDR3 comprises 16 residues. V gave up 3 bases and J gave up 1 base, with 19 bases separating them.

This clonotype was seen many times. The chain combines TRBV12-3 or TRBV12-4 with TRBJ1-1, with D hard to call. V dropped 3 bases and J dropped 1 base, with 9 bases sitting between them. This CDR3 contains 14 residues. Here the CDR3 reads CASSFGETNTEAFF. CDR3 in DNA: TGTGCCAGCAGTTTTGGAGAAACGAACACTGAAGCTTTCTTT.

This clonotype has more than one count but fewer than ten. DNA for the CDR3: TGCAGCGTTGTCACTAGCGGGAGCCCAGATACGCAGTATTTT. It yields the protein CSVVTSGSPDTQYF. J is TRBJ2-3 and V is TRBV29-1; 11 bases line up with TRBD2. V was clipped by 4 bases and J by 4 bases; unmatched bases: 4. Germline CDR1 and CDR2: SQVTM and ANQGSEA. The CDR3 extends over 14 amino acids.

The sample holds a few counts of this clonotype. The chain joins TRBV11-2 to TRBJ1-2; tentative D call: TRBD1 (5 bases). This CDR3 has 16 amino acids. V was shortened by 0 bases and J by 6 bases, with 17 bases between the two germline ends. Germline V gene lookup returns CDR1 SGHAT and CDR2 FQNNGV. CDR3 coding DNA: TGTGCCAGCAGCTTAGATGGGACTCCCTCCTATAATGGCTACACCTTC. This encodes CASSLDGTPSYNGYTF.

The chain joins TRBV25-1 to TRBJ1-6; 7 nucleotides line up with TRBD1. The ends lost 6 bases at V and 5 bases at J; junction bases unmatched: 7. The germline V gene encodes CDR1 MGHDK and CDR2 SYGVNS. This CDR3 comprises 15 residues. The DNA of the CDR3 is TGTGCCAGCAGACCCCGGACAGGAAATAATTCACCCCTCCACTTT. It encodes CASRPRTGNNSPLHF.

This clonotype has more than one count but fewer than ten. The rearrangement links TRBV6-2 or TRBV6-3 to TRBJ1-1; 10 bases match TRBD1. V was clipped by 7 bases and J by 5 bases; unmatched bases: 4. CDR1 and CDR2 from the germline V gene are MNHEY and SVGEGT. The CDR3 sequence is 13 residues long. The CDR3 DNA reads TGTGCCAGCATTGACAGGGGGCGGACTGAAGCTTTCTTT. It encodes CASIDRGRTEAFF.

V is TRBV25-1 and J is TRBJ2-1, with D possibly being TRBD1 (6 bases). The ends were cut back, 4 bases at V and 0 bases at J, with 13 bases in the middle. CDR3 length: 16 residues. Germline-derived CDR1 and CDR2 are MGHDK and SYGVNS. Here the CDR3 reads CASSVKQGFSYNEQFF. Here the CDR3 DNA reads TGTGCCAGCAGTGTAAAACAGGGTTTCTCCTACAATGAGCAGTTCTTC.

The V and J genes are TRBV19 and TRBJ1-6; 7 nucleotides line up with TRBD1. The CDR3 loop spans 16 amino acids. CDR1 is LNHDA, CDR2 SQIVND, per germline (reference sequence). The V gene end was trimmed by 3 bases and the J gene end by 10 bases; junction bases not matched to a gene: 12. The CDR3 nucleotides are TGTGCCAGTAGTATTACAACCGGGACAGTGGAATCACCCCTCCACTTT. Translated: CASSITTGTVESPLHF.

This clonotype was observed many times. This sequence joins TRBV28 and TRBJ1-5, with TRBD1 as a possible D gene (5 bases). The germline V gene encodes CDR1 MDHEN and CDR2 SYDVKM. Trimming cost V 5 bases and J 1 base, with 24 bases left between them. The CDR3 is 19 residues long. The CDR3 protein is CASSPLLRGGQASNQPQHF. The CDR3 coding sequence is TGTGCCAGCAGTCCCCTCCTAAGGGGAGGGCAAGCGAGCAATCAGCCCCAGCATTTT.

The table lists this clonotype with many counts. The rearrangement uses TRBV6-5 and TRBJ1-1, with D possibly matching TRBD1 (5 bases). V lost 2 bases and J lost 1, with 8 bases in between. Germline V gene lookup returns CDR1 MNHEY and CDR2 SVGAGI. The CDR3 has 14 residues. The CDR3 loop reads CASSYGGKNTEAFF. As DNA, the CDR3 is TGTGCCAGCAGTTACGGGGGGAAGAACACTGAAGCTTTCTTT.

This clonotype was seen many times. The V call is TRBV12-3 or TRBV12-4, the J call TRBJ2-3; unclear D gene. The V gene lost 4 bases and the J gene lost 3 bases, with 11 bases spanning the gap. This CDR3 comprises 14 residues. In nucleotides, the CDR3 is TGTGCCAGCAGTTCGATGCAGGCAACAGATACGCAGTATTTT. Protein: CASSSMQATDTQYF.